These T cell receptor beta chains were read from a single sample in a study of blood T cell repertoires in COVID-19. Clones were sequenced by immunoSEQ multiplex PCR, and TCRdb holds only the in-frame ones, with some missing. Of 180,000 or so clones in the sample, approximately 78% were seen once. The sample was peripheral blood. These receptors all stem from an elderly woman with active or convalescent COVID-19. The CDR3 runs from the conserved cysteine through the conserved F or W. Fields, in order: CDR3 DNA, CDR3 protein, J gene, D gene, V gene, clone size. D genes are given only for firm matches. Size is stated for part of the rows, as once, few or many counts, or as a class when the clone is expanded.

CDR3 DNA: TGTGCCAGCAGCTTAGGACTTATCTCTGGAAACACCATATATTTT; CDR3 protein: CASSLGLISGNTIYF; J gene: TRBJ1-3; D gene: NA; V gene: TRBV7-8; clone size: NA
CDR3 DNA: TGTGCCAGCAGTTCTACTAGCGGGGGGGCCTACGAGCAGTACTTC; CDR3 protein: CASSSTSGGAYEQYF; J gene: TRBJ2-7; D gene: TRBD2; V gene: TRBV7-9; clone size: NA
CDR3 DNA: TGTGCCAGCTGGACTAGCGGGGGCCACGAGCAGTACTTC; CDR3 protein: CASWTSGGHEQYF; J gene: TRBJ2-7; D gene: TRBD2; V gene: TRBV12-3/TRBV12-4; clone size: NA
CDR3 DNA: TGCGCCAGCAGCCAAGACTGGCCCCGGGAGACTGAAAAACTGTTTTTT; CDR3 protein: CASSQDWPRETEKLFF; J gene: TRBJ1-4; D gene: NA; V gene: TRBV4-1; clone size: NA
CDR3 DNA: TGTGCCACCAGCAGAGATCTCGGAGGAGAAAAACTGTTTTTT; CDR3 protein: CATSRDLGGEKLFF; J gene: TRBJ1-4; D gene: NA; V gene: TRBV15; clone size: NA
CDR3 DNA: TGCGCCAGCAGCTTGGGTACAGATCCTTCCTACGAGCAGTACTTC; CDR3 protein: CASSLGTDPSYEQYF; J gene: TRBJ2-7; D gene: NA; V gene: TRBV5-1; clone size: NA
CDR3 DNA: TGTGCCACCGGGGACAGGGAACGACAAGAGACCCAGTACTTC; CDR3 protein: CATGDRERQETQYF; J gene: TRBJ2-5; D gene: TRBD1; V gene: TRBV6-6; clone size: once
CDR3 DNA: TGTGCCAGCACCACCAGCGGGGGGGGGTCCTACAATGAGCAGTTCTTC; CDR3 protein: CASTTSGGGSYNEQFF; J gene: TRBJ2-1; D gene: TRBD2; V gene: TRBV9; clone size: NA
CDR3 DNA: TGTGCCAGCAGCTCCACCTTTGCTAGCGGGGATGAGCAGTTCTTC; CDR3 protein: CASSSTFASGDEQFF; J gene: TRBJ2-1; D gene: TRBD2; V gene: TRBV7-2; clone size: NA
CDR3 DNA: TGTGCCATCAGGGACCCCGGAGCGGGGGGGCCCGGGGAGCTGTTTTTT; CDR3 protein: CAIRDPGAGGPGELFF; J gene: TRBJ2-2; D gene: TRBD2; V gene: TRBV10-3; clone size: few
CDR3 DNA: TGTGCCAGCAGCCAAGATCACGCCCAGAATAACTATGGCTACACCTTC; CDR3 protein: CASSQDHAQNNYGYTF; J gene: TRBJ1-2; D gene: NA; V gene: TRBV4-2; clone size: once
CDR3 DNA: TGCGCCAGCAGCCCCGACAGGGCTAGCAATCAGCCCCAGCATTTT; CDR3 protein: CASSPDRASNQPQHF; J gene: TRBJ1-5; D gene: TRBD1; V gene: TRBV5-1; clone size: NA
CDR3 DNA: TGTGCCAGCTCACCATTCGGTCGGGACGCAGGGGGGGAGCAGTACTTC; CDR3 protein: CASSPFGRDAGGEQYF; J gene: TRBJ2-7; D gene: NA; V gene: TRBV18; clone size: NA
CDR3 DNA: TGCAGCGGCACAGGGGGCGGGCGAGCTGAAGCTTTCTTT; CDR3 protein: CSGTGGGRAEAFF; J gene: TRBJ1-1; D gene: TRBD1; V gene: TRBV29-1; clone size: NA
CDR3 DNA: TGTGCCAGCAGTTACAGGGACAGGGGGCCCAATCAGCCCCAGCATTTT; CDR3 protein: CASSYRDRGPNQPQHF; J gene: TRBJ1-5; D gene: TRBD1; V gene: TRBV6-2/TRBV6-3; clone size: NA
CDR3 DNA: TGCAGCGTTGCGGAGGGTGGCTACAATGAGCAGTTCTTC; CDR3 protein: CSVAEGGYNEQFF; J gene: TRBJ2-1; D gene: NA; V gene: TRBV29-1; clone size: once
CDR3 DNA: TGTGCCAGCAGGGACAGGGCATGGGGCTACACCTTC; CDR3 protein: CASRDRAWGYTF; J gene: TRBJ1-2; D gene: TRBD1; V gene: TRBV2; clone size: NA
CDR3 DNA: TGCGCCAGCAGCCCGGGACAGAGGAATGAAAAACTGTTTTTT; CDR3 protein: CASSPGQRNEKLFF; J gene: TRBJ1-4; D gene: TRBD1; V gene: TRBV5-1; clone size: NA
CDR3 DNA: TGTGCCAGCAGTTTGACATGGAACACTGAAGCTTTCTTT; CDR3 protein: CASSLTWNTEAFF; J gene: TRBJ1-1; D gene: NA; V gene: TRBV12-3/TRBV12-4; clone size: few
CDR3 DNA: TGTGCCAGCAGTTTAGGGCCAGGGGGTGTGTACGAGCAGTACTTC; CDR3 protein: CASSLGPGGVYEQYF; J gene: TRBJ2-7; D gene: TRBD1; V gene: TRBV27; clone size: NA
CDR3 DNA: TGTGCCAGCAGGAGCGGGGGGACCTCCTACAATGAGCAGTTCTTC; CDR3 protein: CASRSGGTSYNEQFF; J gene: TRBJ2-1; D gene: TRBD2; V gene: TRBV2; clone size: NA
CDR3 DNA: TGTGCCAGCGCAGGAACCAGAGAGTTTCCAGATACGCAGTATTTT; CDR3 protein: CASAGTREFPDTQYF; J gene: TRBJ2-3; D gene: NA; V gene: TRBV27; clone size: NA
CDR3 DNA: TGCAGCGTTGATTGGGGGACAGGCTATTACAATGAGCAGTTCTTC; CDR3 protein: CSVDWGTGYYNEQFF; J gene: TRBJ2-1; D gene: TRBD1; V gene: TRBV29-1; clone size: few
CDR3 DNA: TGTGCCAGCAGACAACAGGGGAACACTGAAGCTTTCTTT; CDR3 protein: CASRQQGNTEAFF; J gene: TRBJ1-1; D gene: NA; V gene: TRBV6-6; clone size: few
CDR3 DNA: TGTGCCAGCAGGACAGGGGACTATGGCTACACCTTC; CDR3 protein: CASRTGDYGYTF; J gene: TRBJ1-2; D gene: TRBD1; V gene: TRBV28; clone size: few
CDR3 DNA: TGTGCCAGCAGGGCATGGGGCGGAGAATACGAGCAGTACTTC; CDR3 protein: CASRAWGGEYEQYF; J gene: TRBJ2-7; D gene: NA; V gene: TRBV4-2; clone size: NA
CDR3 DNA: TGCGCCAGCAGCATACAGGGGTCCGACACCGGGGAGCTGTTTTTT; CDR3 protein: CASSIQGSDTGELFF; J gene: TRBJ2-2; D gene: TRBD1; V gene: TRBV5-1; clone size: NA
CDR3 DNA: TGTGCCAGCAGTTTGGCCCTCGTGCATGCTTTCTTT; CDR3 protein: CASSLALVHAFF; J gene: TRBJ1-1; D gene: NA; V gene: TRBV28; clone size: few
CDR3 DNA: TGTGCCAGTAGTGCGCATGTGGGGGCCAGCTCCTACAATGAGCAGTTCTTC; CDR3 protein: CASSAHVGASSYNEQFF; J gene: TRBJ2-1; D gene: NA; V gene: TRBV19; clone size: NA
CDR3 DNA: TGTGCCAGTAGTCCCCCTTTCGGACAAAGGCATAGCAATCAGCCCCAGCATTTT; CDR3 protein: CASSPPFGQRHSNQPQHF; J gene: TRBJ1-5; D gene: NA; V gene: TRBV19; clone size: few
CDR3 DNA: TGTGCCAGCAGTGAACGGGGATGGGATCAGCCCCAGCATTTT; CDR3 protein: CASSERGWDQPQHF; J gene: TRBJ1-5; D gene: NA; V gene: TRBV2; clone size: NA
CDR3 DNA: TGTGCCAGCAGTTACCAGGGGCCATATGCCTACGAGCAGTACTTC; CDR3 protein: CASSYQGPYAYEQYF; J gene: TRBJ2-7; D gene: NA; V gene: TRBV27; clone size: NA
CDR3 DNA: TGTGCCAGCAGGGGGGGACCTTCCTACGAGCAGTACTTC; CDR3 protein: CASRGGPSYEQYF; J gene: TRBJ2-7; D gene: NA; V gene: TRBV3-1/TRBV3-2; clone size: NA
CDR3 DNA: TGTGCCAGCAGCTTAGGCCCAGGGGAGACCCAGTACTTC; CDR3 protein: CASSLGPGETQYF; J gene: TRBJ2-5; D gene: NA; V gene: TRBV7-6; clone size: once
CDR3 DNA: TGTGCCAGCAGACCTGGACTGCAAGAGACCCAGTACTTC; CDR3 protein: CASRPGLQETQYF; J gene: TRBJ2-5; D gene: NA; V gene: TRBV28; clone size: NA
CDR3 DNA: TGTGCCACCAGTGATCCCCGGACTAGCGGGCGAGAGCAGTTCTTC; CDR3 protein: CATSDPRTSGREQFF; J gene: TRBJ2-1; D gene: TRBD2; V gene: TRBV24-1; clone size: NA
CDR3 DNA: TGTGCCAGCAGCTTAGTCAGGGATTTTGGAAACACCATATATTTT; CDR3 protein: CASSLVRDFGNTIYF; J gene: TRBJ1-3; D gene: NA; V gene: TRBV7-2; clone size: NA
CDR3 DNA: TGTGCCAGCAGTTACCATAGCGGGGGCAGCACAGATACGCAGTATTTT; CDR3 protein: CASSYHSGGSTDTQYF; J gene: TRBJ2-3; D gene: TRBD2; V gene: TRBV6-5; clone size: NA
CDR3 DNA: TGTGCCAGCAGGTTAGATTACACTGAAGCTTTCTTT; CDR3 protein: CASRLDYTEAFF; J gene: TRBJ1-1; D gene: NA; V gene: TRBV5-5; clone size: NA
CDR3 DNA: TGCGCCAGCAGCCAGGGCACAGGGGGCAGGGTCAGGCGTGGCTACACCTTC; CDR3 protein: CASSQGTGGRVRRGYTF; J gene: TRBJ1-2; D gene: TRBD1; V gene: TRBV4-1; clone size: NA
CDR3 DNA: TGTGCCAGCAGTGACTTAGGACATCCCGATCAGTACTTC; CDR3 protein: CASSDLGHPDQYF; J gene: TRBJ2-4; D gene: NA; V gene: TRBV2; clone size: NA
CDR3 DNA: TGCGCCAGCAGCCACGGACAGGCCCCCTACGAGCAGTACTTC; CDR3 protein: CASSHGQAPYEQYF; J gene: TRBJ2-7; D gene: TRBD1; V gene: TRBV5-1; clone size: NA
CDR3 DNA: TGTGCCAGCAGATTTACAGGGGCCCCAACCTACGAGCAGTACTTC; CDR3 protein: CASRFTGAPTYEQYF; J gene: TRBJ2-7; D gene: TRBD1; V gene: TRBV28; clone size: NA
CDR3 DNA: TGTGCCAGCAGCCCGGGGGTTAGTTACGAGCAGTACTTC; CDR3 protein: CASSPGVSYEQYF; J gene: TRBJ2-7; D gene: NA; V gene: TRBV9; clone size: NA
CDR3 DNA: TGTGCCAGCAGTTTAGTGTCGCGGGGCTCTGGAAACACCATATATTTT; CDR3 protein: CASSLVSRGSGNTIYF; J gene: TRBJ1-3; D gene: NA; V gene: TRBV28; clone size: NA
CDR3 DNA: TGTGCCAGCAGCTTGGGAGGGGGCCGGAACACTGAAGCTTTCTTT; CDR3 protein: CASSLGGGRNTEAFF; J gene: TRBJ1-1; D gene: TRBD1; V gene: TRBV5-5; clone size: NA
CDR3 DNA: TGTGCCAGCAGGGTAGACAGCCTTGGGGAAAAACTGTTTTTT; CDR3 protein: CASRVDSLGEKLFF; J gene: TRBJ1-4; D gene: NA; V gene: TRBV2; clone size: NA
CDR3 DNA: TGCGCCAGCAGCCGAGGCCCCTCTAACTATGGCTACACCTTC; CDR3 protein: CASSRGPSNYGYTF; J gene: TRBJ1-2; D gene: NA; V gene: TRBV5-1; clone size: NA